The clone carrying this T cell receptor (beta chain) has more than one count but fewer than ten. Its specificity is not known. In the PCR, 60 Vbeta and 13 Jbeta primers were used. Method: immunoSEQ multiplex PCR; TCRdb's copy keeps in-frame clones and lacks some. The sample shows 150,000 to 200,000 clones, roughly 12% of them seen only once. The germline CDR1 and CDR2 sequences are GTSNPN and SVGIG (reference sequence). The CDR3 is 15 amino acids. V gave up 2 bases and J gave up 4 bases; unmatched junction bases: 10. This sample was taken from a study of cytomegalovirus exposure and HLA in healthy donors. Study-level findings and limits: In a later analysis, at a false discovery rate of 0.05, some 17,000 TCR beta sequences were associated with HLA alleles.

The sample taken for sequencing was PBMCs. The clonotype comes from a man aged 50-60 years in good health and CMV-seropositive. The rearrangement links TRBV30 to TRBJ2-7; 8 nucleotides match TRBD1. The CDR3 spells CAWSRTGPLKYEQYF. For the CDR3, the DNA is TGTGCCTGGAGTCGGACAGGGCCGCTGAAGTACGAGCAGTACTTC.